The 28 T cell receptor beta chains in this list originate from one sample, sequenced in a study of T cell repertoires in cytomegalovirus infection. TCRdb used MiXCR to reprocess the reads, holding one entry per CDR3 protein. The profile shows fewer than 200,000 distinct CDR3 sequences, under 15% of them singletons. Sequencing used PBMCs. Receptors were obtained from a human donor in good health (CMV status not recorded). Some clones in this sample may be carry-over from other donors' samples.

This chain joins TRBV19 and TRBJ1-5; no clear D. Germline V gene lookup returns CDR1 LNHDA and CDR2 SQIVND (reference sequence). The V gene lost 5 bases and the J gene lost 0 bases, with 14 bases spanning the gap. The CDR3 is made up of 16 amino acids. CDR3 residues: CASSFLSGTSNQPQHF. DNA for the CDR3: TGTGCCAGTAGTTTCCTTTCAGGAACTAGCAATCAGCCCCAGCATTTT.

The chain recombines TRBV2 with TRBJ2-1; 8 bases agree with TRBD2. There are 16 residues in the CDR3. The germline gives CDR1 SNHLY, CDR2 FYNNEI. The V segment lost 8 bases and the J segment 0 bases; nucleotides outside the gene matches: 9. The CDR3 DNA reads TGTGCCAGCTGGGCTAGCGGGCGGAGCTCCTACAATGAGCAGTTCTTC. Translation gives CASWASGRSSYNEQFF. The variable domain in full, with the rest retrieved from reference TRBV2 and TRBJ2-1, is EPEVTQTPSHQVTQMGQEVILRCVPISNHLYFYWYRQILGQKVEFLVSFYNNEISEKSEIFDDQFSVERPDGSNFTLKIRSTKLEDSAMYFCASWASGRSSYNEQFFGPGTRLTVL.

This clonotype was detected ten times or more. The CDR3 region is CASSSVSAQYF. The CDR3 nucleotides read TGTGCCAGCAGCTCCGTATCGGCGCAGTACTTC. The rearrangement links TRBV7-2 to TRBJ2-7, with D uncertain. The length of the CDR3 is 11 residues. V was trimmed by 4 bases and J by 9 bases, leaving 10 bases between them. Germline V CDR1 and CDR2: SGHTA, FQGNSA.

In its sample, this clonotype was seen a few times. V usage is TRBV10-2 and J usage is TRBJ1-2; 9 bases align to TRBD1. Germline assignment: CDR1 WSHSY and CDR2 SAAADI. Unmatched junction bases numbered 14, after V lost 5 bases and J lost 7 bases. The CDR3 runs 16 residues. The DNA for the CDR3 is TGCGCCAGCAGTATGTTCCGGGACAGGGTAACCTTTGGCTACACCTTC. Translated: CASSMFRDRVTFGYTF.

This clonotype came up many times. This chain joins TRBV7-2 and TRBJ2-2; 8 bases align to TRBD1. Germline V gene data show CDR1 as SGHTA and CDR2 as FQGNSA. There are 14 residues in the CDR3. The V and J ends lost 3 bases and 4 bases, in that order; junction bases with no gene match: 1. The chain's CDR3 is CASSFTGGTGELFF. The CDR3 bases are TGTGCCAGCAGCTTTACAGGGGGCACCGGGGAGCTGTTTTTT.

This clonotype was observed many times. The J gene is TRBJ1-1, the V gene TRBV7-9; no firm D call. The V gene lost 5 bases and the J gene lost 0 bases, with 13 bases spanning the gap. This CDR3 has 15 amino acids. In germline, CDR1 is SEHNR, CDR2 FQNEAQ (reference sequence). CDR3 protein: CASSPLTSVNTEAFF. CDR3 nucleotide sequence: TGTGCCAGCAGCCCCCTGACAAGTGTGAACACTGAAGCTTTCTTT.

Only a few counts were recorded for this clonotype. This chain uses TRBV2 with TRBJ2-1; possibly TRBD1 or TRBD2 for D (6 bases each). This CDR3 spans 14 amino acids. CDR1 and CDR2 from the germline V gene are SNHLY and FYNNEI. V was clipped by 3 bases and J by 7 bases, with 13 bases between them. Written as DNA, the CDR3 is TGTGCCAGCAGTGACCAAGGGGGGCTGAATGAGCAGTTCTTC. Protein: CASSDQGGLNEQFF.

The gene calls are TRBV12-3 or TRBV12-4 and TRBJ2-3; 9 nucleotides agree with TRBD2. V trimming: 6 bases; J trimming: 6 bases; junction bases outside the gene matches: 10. This CDR3 is 15 amino acids long. CDR3: CASRPGSGRFDTQYF. In DNA form, the CDR3 reads TGTGCCAGCAGGCCGGGTAGCGGGAGATTTGATACGCAGTATTTT.

There are many counts of this clonotype. The V call is TRBV20-1, the J call TRBJ2-1; 7 bases align to TRBD1. The CDR3 spans 14 residues. Looked up from germline, CDR1 is DFQATT and CDR2 is SNEGSKA (reference sequence). V trimming: 3 bases; J trimming: 1 base; junction bases outside the gene matches: 3. The DNA for the CDR3 is TGCAGTGCTAGGGGACAGTTGTCCTACAATGAGCAGTTCTTC. It specifies CSARGQLSYNEQFF.

This clonotype was recorded a few times. Here the CDR3 DNA reads TGCAGTGCTAGAGATCCCCCCCCGGGGGAGGGGGATCGAGAGACCCAGTACTTC. Translated, it gives CSARDPPPGEGDRETQYF. The chain is built from TRBV20-1 and TRBJ2-5, with D perhaps TRBD2 (7 bases). This CDR3 spans 18 amino acids. V was shortened by 0 bases and J by 4 bases, with 24 bases between the two germline ends. CDR1 is DFQATT, CDR2 SNEGSKA, per germline (reference sequence).

This clonotype was counted a few times. This chain uses TRBV7-6 with TRBJ2-5, with 8 nucleotides matching TRBD2. In germline, CDR1 is SGHVS, CDR2 FNYEAQ. Unmatched junction bases numbered 6, after V lost 2 bases and J lost 4 bases. CDR3 length equals 15 residues. CDR3 residues: CASSLPGGAPETQYF. CDR3 sequence (DNA): TGTGCCAGCAGCTTACCCGGGGGGGCTCCAGAGACCCAGTACTTC. Based on the CDR3 plus reference TRBV7-6 and TRBJ2-5, the full variable domain is GAGVSQSPRYKVTKRGQDVALRCDPISGHVSLYWYRQALGQGPEFLTYFNYEAQQDKSGLPNDRFSAERPEGSISTLTIQRTEQRDSAMYRCASSLPGGAPETQYFGPGTRLLVL.

In its sample, this clonotype was seen many times. This sequence joins TRBV7-2 and TRBJ2-5, with TRBD2 matching over 12 bases. V dropped 2 bases and J dropped 5; count of bases not matched to a gene: 12. Germline V gene sequence: CDR1 SGHTA, CDR2 FQGNSA. This CDR3 contains 18 residues. The CDR3 DNA sequence: TGTGCCAGCAGCTTACAAACTAGCGGGAGGTTCCCCACTGAGACCCAGTACTTC. Translating gives CASSLQTSGRFPTETQYF.

In its sample, this clonotype was seen a few times. This chain's CDR3 is CASSPGTAYNEQFF. For the CDR3, the DNA is TGTGCCAGCAGCCCCGGGACGGCCTACAATGAGCAGTTCTTC. The chain carries TRBV14 and TRBJ2-1; either TRBD1 or TRBD2 may fit D (5 bases each). The CDR3 is 14 amino acids. Germline values: CDR1 SGHDN, CDR2 FVKESK. V was cut by 4 bases and J by 2 bases, with 9 bases left in between.

This clonotype was recorded at least ten times. The chain combines TRBV7-2 with TRBJ1-5; D unresolved. Germline V gene lookup returns CDR1 SGHTA and CDR2 FQGNSA. V shed 4 bases and J shed 2 bases, with 9 bases lying between them. The CDR3 extends over 14 amino acids. CDR3 loop: CASSSRGGNQPQHF. CDR3 in DNA: TGTGCCAGCAGCTCCCGAGGAGGCAATCAGCCCCAGCATTTT.

This chain's CDR3 is CAISQGGATNEKLFF. The CDR3, as DNA: TGTGCCATCAGCCAAGGGGGGGCAACTAATGAAAAACTGTTTTTT. The chain is built from TRBV10-3 and TRBJ1-4, with a tentative D call TRBD1 (6 bases). This CDR3 has 15 residues. The V gene's germline CDR1 is ENHRY and CDR2 SYGVKD. Trimming took off 6 bases at V and 0 bases at J, with 11 bases between the two ends.

This clonotype was detected many times. This sequence joins TRBV7-2 and TRBJ1-6, with 7 bases aligning to TRBD1. V was clipped by 5 bases and J by 6 bases; unmatched bases: 7. The V gene's germline CDR1 is SGHTA and CDR2 FQGNSA. This CDR3 contains 15 residues. In DNA, the CDR3 is TGTGCCAGCAGCCCGCGGACAGGACTTAATTCACCCCTCCACTTT. Its translation is CASSPRTGLNSPLHF. Looking up the rest from reference TRBV7-2 and TRBJ1-6 gives the full variable domain: GAGVSQSPSNKVTEKGKDVELRCDPISGHTALYWYRQSLGQGLEFLIYFQGNSAPDKSGLPSDRFSAERTGGSVSTLTIQRTQQEDSAVYLCASSPRTGLNSPLHFGNGTRLTVT.

This clonotype occurred many times. V gene TRBV2 combines with J gene TRBJ2-6, with a possible D match to TRBD1 (6 bases). The germline V gene has CDR1 SNHLY and CDR2 FYNNEI. V was trimmed by 3 bases and J by 6 bases, leaving 15 bases between them. This CDR3 contains 16 residues. In DNA form, the CDR3 reads TGTGCCAGCAGTGAGTCACGAGGGGGTACGGCCAACGTCCTGACTTTC. Translating it yields CASSESRGGTANVLTF.

The rearrangement links TRBV20-1 to TRBJ1-2, with D possibly matching TRBD1 (6 bases). The ends were cut back, 5 bases at V and 5 bases at J, with 18 bases in the middle. The CDR3 loop spans 14 amino acids. Germline CDR1 is DFQATT and CDR2 is SNEGSKA (reference sequence). CDR3 sequence reads: CSALKSGTWYGYTF. The CDR3 DNA reads as TGCAGTGCTCTAAAATCCGGGACATGGTATGGCTACACCTTC.

This chain joins TRBV25-1 and TRBJ1-1; D is possibly TRBD1 (6 bases). This CDR3 has 16 amino acids. The germline V gene encodes CDR1 MGHDK and CDR2 SYGVNS. V was shortened by 4 bases and J by 0 bases, with 15 bases between the two germline ends. CDR3 coding DNA: TGTGCCAGCAGTGCCCGGGGGGGCAGCATGAACACTGAAGCTTTCTTT. This translates into CASSARGGSMNTEAFF.

The rearrangement links TRBV7-9 to TRBJ2-7; the D gene is possibly TRBD2 (5 bases). The CDR3 loop spans 13 amino acids. Per germline, CDR1 SEHNR and CDR2 FQNEAQ (reference sequence). The V and J ends lost 5 bases and 2 bases respectively, with 10 bases between them. The CDR3 sequence: CASSAGITYEQYF. In nucleotides, the CDR3 is TGTGCCAGCAGCGCCGGGATTACCTACGAGCAGTACTTC. The whole variable domain, filled in from reference TRBV7-9 and TRBJ2-7, reads DTGVSQNPRHKITKRGQNVTFRCDPISEHNRLYWYRQTLGQGPEFLTYFQNEAQLEKSRLLSDRFSAERPKGSFSTLEIQRTEQGDSAMYLCASSAGITYEQYFGPGTRLTVT.

This clonotype was seen at least ten times. The chain has TRBV4-1 and TRBJ1-1, with no clear D. The CDR3 is made up of 14 amino acids. The germline V gene has CDR1 MGHRA and CDR2 YSYEKL. The germline V and J ends were trimmed by 0 bases and 7 bases, with 12 bases remaining between them. CDR3 in amino acids: CASSQDPARIEAFF. The CDR3 DNA reads as TGCGCCAGCAGCCAAGATCCGGCGAGAATTGAAGCTTTCTTT.

The chain links TRBV30 to TRBJ1-2; no firm D call. The CDR3 contains 10 residues. V dropped 1 base and J dropped 7 bases, with 4 bases sitting between them. CDR1 is GTSNPN, CDR2 SVGIG, per germline (reference sequence). Here the CDR3 reads CAWSDIGYTF. CDR3 sequence (DNA): TGTGCCTGGAGTGACATTGGCTACACCTTC. Full variable domain (remainder filled in from reference TRBV30 and TRBJ1-2): SQTIHQWPATLVQPVGSPLSLECTVEGTSNPNLYWYRQAAGRGLQLLFYSVGIGQISSEVPQNLSASRPQDRQFILSSKKLLLSDSGFYLCAWSDIGYTFGSGTRLTVV.

This chain joins TRBV28 and TRBJ1-5; TRBD1 matches 8 bases. This CDR3 has 12 amino acids. The germline CDR1 and CDR2 sequences are MDHEN and SYDVKM. The V segment lost 10 bases and the J segment 10 bases; nucleotides outside the gene matches: 9. CDR3: CATRTGRVPQHF. DNA of the CDR3: TGTGCCACCCGGACAGGGAGGGTCCCCCAGCATTTT.

This clonotype was seen repeatedly, ten times or more. CDR3 region: CASSESSTSNQPQHF. The DNA of the CDR3 is TGTGCCAGCAGTGAAAGCAGCACGAGCAATCAGCCCCAGCATTTT. The genes are TRBV2 and TRBJ1-5; D call uncertain. Germline assignment: CDR1 SNHLY and CDR2 FYNNEI. The CDR3 runs to 15 residues. V lost 2 bases and J lost 1, with 9 bases in between.

This clonotype was detected many times. This rearrangement joins TRBV12-3 or TRBV12-4 to TRBJ1-1; TRBD1 matches 11 bases. The CDR3 runs to 14 residues. The J segment lost 7 bases and the V segment lost 6 bases, leaving 7 bases of the junction unmatched. The CDR3: CASRPGTGGGEAFF. The CDR3 DNA follows: TGTGCCAGCAGACCGGGGACAGGGGGTGGTGAAGCTTTCTTT.

The chain is built from TRBV11-2 and TRBJ2-5; D is undetermined. V was shortened by 1 base and J by 2 bases, with 11 bases between the two germline ends. The CDR3 covers 15 residues. Germline CDR1 reads SGHAT; CDR2 reads FQNNGV. CDR3 DNA: TGTGCCAGCAGCTTAGTCTTCGGGCCTCAAGAGACCCAGTACTTC. This encodes CASSLVFGPQETQYF.

V and J are TRBV6-2 or TRBV6-3 and TRBJ2-6, with 9 nucleotides matching TRBD1. Germline lookup yields CDR1 MNHEY and CDR2 SVGEGT. The CDR3 length is 21 residues. The junction had 20 bases not matched to a gene; V was cut back by 4 bases and J by 4 bases. The CDR3 region has the DNA TGTGCCAGCAGTTTCTCCCTTACCCCGGACAGGGGAGGTAGCGGGGCCAACGTCCTGACTTTC. Translation: CASSFSLTPDRGGSGANVLTF.

Many counts were recorded for this clonotype. This sequence joins TRBV7-2 and TRBJ1-3; tentative D call: TRBD1 (6 bases). The germline V gene has CDR1 SGHTA and CDR2 FQGNSA. V gave up 8 bases and J gave up 0 bases, with 14 bases separating them. This CDR3 region has 15 residues. CDR3 residues: CASADRPSSGNTIYF. The CDR3 DNA follows: TGTGCCAGCGCCGACAGGCCGAGCTCTGGAAACACCATATATTTT.